Sequencing of this T cell receptor (beta chain) was carried out in a study of T-cell memory formation after mild COVID-19. In the study overall: Among the donors, TCR clusters were largely specific to each donor. The study's findings and limits: The study found balanced CD4/CD8 in clones contracting day 15 to 85 and a CD4+ lean in later expanders.

One entry per CDR3 protein results from TCRdb running MiXCR on the 5' RACE reads. Among hundreds of thousands of distinct CDR3 sequences listed, about 22% were seen once. Germline V CDR1 and CDR2: SGHRS, YFSETQ. CDR3 size: 15 residues. Trimming stripped 4 bases from V and 0 bases from J, with 14 bases between. In regard to this clonotype: Its specificity is unknown.

The source is an adult woman who had mild COVID-19 (a few samples of this study predate the infection). Cell type and time point are not known. Sequencing was done on a sample of PBMCs or a T cell subset sorted from them (not recorded which). The rearrangement uses TRBV5-1 and TRBJ2-7; a possible D gene is TRBD1 (6 bases). The CDR3, as DNA: TGCGCCAGCAGCCCGGTCTACAGGGACTCCTACGAGCAGTACTTC. This sequence encodes CASSPVYRDSYEQYF.